The rows below give T cell receptor beta chains drawn from one sample of a study of T cells in Graves' hyperthyroidism and ophthalmopathy. TCRdb processed the multiplex PCR reads anew with MiXCR; each CDR3 protein has one entry. The table shows hundreds of thousands of distinct CDR3 sequences, with around 20% occurring only once. Sample: blood. These TCRs come from a man aged 40-49 years with Graves' ophthalmopathy. Each CDR3 is given with its conserved first and last residue. D genes are given only for firm matches. Only part of the rows carry a size: once, few, many, or a class if the clone is expanded.

clone size	D gene	V gene	J gene	CDR3 DNA	CDR3 protein
few	NA	TRBV20-1	TRBJ2-4	TGCAGTGCTAGTCGGGCAGTATGGGCCAAAAACATTCAGTACTTC	CSASRAVWAKNIQYF
few	NA	TRBV10-2	TRBJ2-1	TGCGCCAGCAGTGAGCCGACGGAGGACCCTCTCTCCTACAATGAGCAGTTCTTC	CASSEPTEDPLSYNEQFF
few	TRBD2	TRBV6-1	TRBJ2-3	TGTGCCAGCAGTGAAGCTTGGACTAGAGGGGACACGCAGTATTTT	CASSEAWTRGDTQYF
many	NA	TRBV28	TRBJ2-3	TGTGCCAGCAGTTCATATTACGCGACTAGCACAGATACGCAGTATTTT	CASSSYYATSTDTQYF
few	NA	TRBV30	TRBJ1-2	TGTGCCTTTCTTGGGGCAGCTTTATATGGCTACACCTTC	CAFLGAALYGYTF
many	TRBD2	TRBV20-1	TRBJ2-1	TGCAGTGCTTTGGCCCCGGGACTAGTAGGTTACAATGAGCAGTTCTTC	CSALAPGLVGYNEQFF
many	TRBD2	TRBV27	TRBJ2-1	TGTGCCAGCACCCCGGCGCTAGCGGGAGAAGTCTCCTACAATGAGCAGTTCTTC	CASTPALAGEVSYNEQFF
NA	NA	TRBV30	TRBJ2-7	TGTGCCTGGAGCGCTAGGTTCGGTAGATCCTACGAGCAGTACTTC	CAWSARFGRSYEQYF
NA	NA	TRBV20-1	TRBJ2-7	TGCAGTGCTAGGTCCAGGACCCAAAATAAGGGCGAGCAGTACTTC	CSARSRTQNKGEQYF
NA	NA	TRBV20-1	TRBJ2-3	TGCAGTGCTAGAGATCGCGGAGCGATGGATACGCAGTATTTT	CSARDRGAMDTQYF
few	TRBD2	TRBV20-1	TRBJ2-1	TGCAGTGCTAGAGACATAACGGGTAGCGGGGGGCGGAATGAGCAGTTCTTC	CSARDITGSGGRNEQFF
NA	NA	TRBV20-1	TRBJ2-7	TGCAGTGCTAGGCTGGGGGGTGAGGACGAGCAGTACTTC	CSARLGGEDEQYF
few	NA	TRBV30	TRBJ2-7	TGTGCCTGGAACCCCAGTACCCACGAGCAGTACTTC	CAWNPSTHEQYF
NA	TRBD1	TRBV19	TRBJ1-5	TGTGCCAGTAGTCCCCGGGACAGTGTTACGCCCCAGCATTTT	CASSPRDSVTPQHF
NA	NA	TRBV7-6	TRBJ2-7	TGTGCCAGCAGCTTACTCGGCTACTCCTACGAGCAGTACTTC	CASSLLGYSYEQYF
many	TRBD1	TRBV5-1	TRBJ2-7	TGCGCCAGCAGCTTGGGGACCGGGACAGGAAGCTCCTACGAGCAGTACTTC	CASSLGTGTGSSYEQYF
few	NA	TRBV11-2	TRBJ1-5	TGTGCCAGCAGTTCAGCGAGTGTGGGACCTGGTGGCCCCCAGCATTTT	CASSSASVGPGGPQHF
many	NA	TRBV7-9	TRBJ2-7	TGTGCCGCCGGGGGCCAGGGGCCAGGCGAGCAGTACTTC	CAAGGQGPGEQYF
many	NA	TRBV2	TRBJ2-7	TGTGCCAGCAGTGGGGACGGAACCTACGAGCAGTACTTC	CASSGDGTYEQYF
NA	NA	TRBV29-1	TRBJ1-2	TGCAGCGTTGATGGGCTTGATGGCTACACCTTC	CSVDGLDGYTF
NA	NA	TRBV2	TRBJ2-7	TGTGCCAGCAGGGAAGACTACGAAGAGTACTTC	CASREDYEEYF
few	NA	TRBV7-9	TRBJ1-2	TGTGCCAGCAGCCAAGGAGGGGCAGGTGGGAACTATGGCTACACCTTC	CASSQGGAGGNYGYTF
many	TRBD1	TRBV20-1	TRBJ2-7	TGCAGTGCTAGAGATCATAAGACAGGGGACTACGAGCAGTACTTC	CSARDHKTGDYEQYF
NA	TRBD1	TRBV7-6	TRBJ2-7	TGTGCCAGCAGCAAACAGGGGGCGCGTTCCCACGAGCAGTACTTC	CASSKQGARSHEQYF
many	NA	TRBV2	TRBJ2-3	TGTGCCAGCAGTGACGTCTTAGGGGGAGGGCTAACAGATACGCAGTATTTT	CASSDVLGGGLTDTQYF
few	NA	TRBV10-3	TRBJ1-4	TGTGCCACCTCAGGGACAACTAATGAAAAACTGTTTTTT	CATSGTTNEKLFF
many	TRBD2	TRBV12-3/TRBV12-4	TRBJ2-3	TGTGCCAGCAGTCTGGGACTAGCGTCTAGCACAGATACGCAGTATTTT	CASSLGLASSTDTQYF
once	NA	TRBV20-1	TRBJ2-1	TGCAGTGCTAGGGACTCGGACAGTCCCTTAACCTACAATAAGCAGTTCTTC	CSARDSDSPLTYNKQFF
NA	NA	TRBV7-3	TRBJ1-1	TGTGCCAGCAGCTATACCGGGACAAGTACTGAAGCTTTCTTT	CASSYTGTSTEAFF
NA	TRBD1	TRBV27	TRBJ2-2	TGTGCCAGCAACCCGGGACAGGGGGGCAACACCGGGGAGCTGTTTTTT	CASNPGQGGNTGELFF